These 9 T cell receptor beta chains share one sample of origin, sequenced in a study of blood T cell repertoires in COVID-19. Assay used: immunoSEQ multiplex PCR; TCRdb lists only in-frame clones, some missing. Among about 78,000 clones listed, roughly 73% were seen once. The specimen sequenced was peripheral blood. These receptors were taken from a human donor in a cohort sampled during active COVID-19.

The chain carries TRBV15 and TRBJ2-2; D may be TRBD1 (5 bases). V was trimmed by 0 bases and J by 2 bases, leaving 7 bases between them. CDR1 is LNHNV, CDR2 YYDKDF, per germline (reference sequence). CDR3 length equals 15 residues. In DNA form, the CDR3 reads TGTGCCACCAGCAGAGATCAGGGAAACACCGGGGAGCTGTTTTTT. This encodes CATSRDQGNTGELFF. Filled out from reference TRBV15 and TRBJ2-2, the complete variable domain reads DAMVIQNPRYQVTQFGKPVTLSCSQTLNHNVMYWYQQKSSQAPKLLFHYYDKDFNNEADTPDNFQSRRPNTSFCFLDIRSPGLGDTAMYLCATSRDQGNTGELFFGEGSRLTVL.

V usage is TRBV4-1 and J usage is TRBJ1-6; possible D gene TRBD1, 5 bases. Per the germline V gene, CDR1 is MGHRA and CDR2 is YSYEKL. The V end lost 8 bases, the J end lost 9 bases, and 17 bases lay between the germline ends. This CDR3 is 14 amino acids long. The DNA for the CDR3 is TGCGCCAGCGGAACGGGCAGGGTGTTTTCACCCCTCCACTTT. It encodes CASGTGRVFSPLHF.

The chain links TRBV6-5 to TRBJ1-1; the D is unclear. The CDR3 loop spans 14 amino acids. V was trimmed by 1 base and J by 1 base, leaving 7 bases between them. Germline-derived CDR1 and CDR2 are MNHEY and SVGAGI. The DNA for the CDR3 is TGTGCCAGCAGTTACTATCTAACGAACACTGAAGCTTTCTTT. Its translation is CASSYYLTNTEAFF.

This chain links TRBV5-1 with TRBJ1-4; 7 bases agree with TRBD1. CDR1 SGHRS and CDR2 YFSETQ come from the germline V gene. The V segment lost 2 bases and the J segment 7 bases; nucleotides outside the gene matches: 5. The length of the CDR3 is 14 residues. The CDR3, as DNA: TGCGCCAGCAGCTTTCGACAGGGTTCTGAAAAACTGTTTTTT. Its protein is CASSFRQGSEKLFF. Variable domain in full (rest from reference TRBV5-1 and TRBJ1-4): KAGVTQTPRYLIKTRGQQVTLSCSPISGHRSVSWYQQTPGQGLQFLFEYFSETQRNKGNFPGRFSGRQFSNSRSEMNVSTLELGDSALYLCASSFRQGSEKLFFGSGTQLSVL.

The chain couples TRBV6-5 to TRBJ1-2; 7 bases fit TRBD1. CDR1 MNHEY and CDR2 SVGAGI come from the germline V gene. V shed 8 bases, J shed 3 bases, and the junction held 9 bases outside the gene matches. The CDR3 totals 14 residues. The CDR3 sequence: CASPGTAAYYGYTF. The CDR3 nucleotides read TGTGCCAGCCCCGGGACAGCGGCCTACTATGGCTACACCTTC.

J is TRBJ2-7 and V is TRBV6-5, with D tentatively TRBD1 (7 bases). Germline V CDR1 and CDR2: MNHEY, SVGAGI. The CDR3 runs to 15 residues. V gave up 8 bases and J gave up 2 bases, with 19 bases separating them. CDR3 in DNA: TGTGCCAGCCGAGGCAGGGGGGATCTCCCCTACGAGCAGTACTTC. Its translation is CASRGRGDLPYEQYF.

The chain has TRBV5-1 and TRBJ2-5, with D possibly matching TRBD2 (6 bases). The CDR3 spans 13 residues. V gave up 4 bases and J gave up 13 bases, with 20 bases separating them. Germline CDR1 is SGHRS and CDR2 is YFSETQ. The CDR3 nucleotides are TGCGCCAGCAGCGCGGGACCCGGAGTCAGGTGGTACTTC. Amino acid sequence: CASSAGPGVRWYF.

The chain couples TRBV28 to TRBJ1-3, with D uncertain. CDR1 and CDR2 (germline): MDHEN, SYDVKM. The CDR3 sequence is 14 residues long. The V gene lost 2 bases and the J gene lost 0 bases, with 5 bases spanning the gap. CDR3 in DNA: TGTGCCAGCAGTTTAGAGAGCTCTGGAAACACCATATATTTT. Its protein product is CASSLESSGNTIYF.

The chain has TRBV19 and TRBJ2-6; possibly TRBD2 for D (6 bases). Germline V gene sequence: CDR1 LNHDA, CDR2 SQIVND (reference sequence). The CDR3 sequence is 17 residues long. V was trimmed by 8 bases and J by 2 bases, leaving 19 bases between them. Here the CDR3 DNA reads TGTGCCAGTTACTCGGGGGACGGGGTTGCTGGGGCCAACGTCCTGACTTTC. This encodes CASYSGDGVAGANVLTF. Filled out from reference TRBV19 and TRBJ2-6, the complete variable domain reads DGGITQSPKYLFRKEGQNVTLSCEQNLNHDAMYWYRQDPGQGLRLIYYSQIVNDFQKGDIAEGYSVSREKKESFPLTVTSAQKNPTAFYLCASYSGDGVAGANVLTFGAGSRLTVL.